This T cell receptor (beta chain) was retrieved from a study of OX40 agonist ivuxolimab in advanced cancers. For context, the study as a whole: Ivuxolimab was a fully human IgG2 agonistic monoclonal antibody targeting the costimulatory receptor OX40 (CD134). Prior anti-PD-1, anti-PD-L1 or anti-CTLA-4 therapy was permitted, and checkpoint inhibitors had been received by less than 45% of dose-escalation patients. Partial responses were achieved by three dose-escalation patients, of whom one had hepatocellular carcinoma and two had cutaneous melanoma. Intravenous ivuxolimab was administered to patients every 2 weeks at six dose levels: 0.01, 0.1, 0.3, 1.5, 3 and 10 mg/kg. The paper covers the monotherapy dose-escalation part of the phase I ivuxolimab trial, which included N = 52 patients. In the dose-escalation cohort, roughly 82% of patients were male, and the mean age was 60 years with a range of about 20 to 79. Of the approximately 50 dose-escalation patients, hepatocellular carcinoma was present in approximately 20, melanoma in about 15, renal cell carcinoma in 9 and head and neck cancer in 9. Peripheral TCRbeta sequencing aimed to test whether ivuxolimab altered TCR sequence diversity and caused clonal T-cell expansion.

Patients with autoimmune disease history or receiving systemic immunosuppression were excluded from the trial. Peripheral blood for TCR sequencing was drawn from every dose cohort at baseline, at cycle 4 day 1 and at cycle 7 day 1. Samples came from an open-label, multicenter, first-in-human phase I dose-escalation trial of ivuxolimab. Adults with locally advanced or metastatic melanoma, renal cell carcinoma, hepatocellular carcinoma or head and neck squamous cell carcinoma were enrolled in the trial. Before TCR sequencing, CD4+ and CD8+ T cells were separately sorted from peripheral blood. To sequence the TCRbeta CDR3 region, genomic DNA was isolated from the sorted cells. The immunoSEQ Assay was used for sequencing of TCRbeta CDR3 regions. Drawn from immuneACCESS, this table holds only the in-frame rearrangements with V and J called that TCRdb kept. Clones are partly lost; checked studies trace under half to an unresolved V gene and leave the rest unexplained. The sample contains about 58,000 clones, 86% of them found a single time. The ten largest clones capture about 1% of the sample.

Broad study findings and their caveats: At doses from 0.1 to 3.0 mg/kg, clonal expansion was seen in both CD4+ and CD8+ blood T cells between baseline and week 6. Partial responders in the 0.1-3.0 mg/kg groups had among the lowest normalized peripheral clonal expansion, especially among CD8+ T cells. After ivuxolimab, more expanded clones were found on average in CD8+ T cells than in CD4+ T cells. The antigen specificity of the peripheral T cells that underwent clonal expansion was not determined. Low levels of normalized T-cell clonal expansion were also seen in some nonresponding patients.

Points on this clone: Its antigen has not been determined. No much larger clone exists at a distance of one base, and base qualities are not known.

Spanning cysteine to phenylalanine, the CDR3 consists of 14 amino acids. This entry keeps only the CDR3 DNA: 42 bases, framed from base 1. Trimming takes 3 bases off V and 6 bases off J; junction bases not matched to a gene: 4. The germline V gene supplies CDR1 SGDLS and CDR2 YYNGEE. The V gene is TRBV9 and the J gene is TRBJ1-5; 9 bases in between match TRBD1. This receptor was taken from an adult with an advanced solid tumor such as melanoma, head and neck, liver or kidney cancer. The specimen was CD4+ or CD8+ T cells sorted from blood, collected in a trial of the OX40 agonist ivuxolimab. The CDR3 amino acid sequence is: CASSDTGGLQPQHF. In nucleotides, the sequence is TGTGCCAGCAGCGACACAGGGGGCCTTCAGCCCCAGCATTTT.